Following are 28 T cell receptor beta chains from one sample sequenced in a study of neoadjuvant anti-PD-1 for oral cavity cancer. As for time point: after neoadjuvant nivolumab, at surgical resection. Repertoires were generated with immunoSEQ multiplex PCR, while TCRdb's copy carries only in-frame clones and drops some. This table has approximately 15,000 clones, about 36% appearing once. Sequencing was performed on tumor tissue, taken after nivolumab (anti-PD-1) treatment. The receptors derive from a person aged 35-80 years with oral cavity squamous cell carcinoma.

The chain has TRBV19 and TRBJ1-1; D is undetermined. CDR3 length: 12 residues. Germline V CDR1 and CDR2: LNHDA, SQIVND (reference sequence). Trimming took 7 bases from V and 0 from J, leaving 6 bases between them. The CDR3 DNA sequence: TGTGCCAGTAAGGACGTGAACACTGAAGCTTTCTTT. Its protein is CASKDVNTEAFF.

Note on this clone: It is unclear where the CDR3 begins or ends on the DNA, so no DNA is shown, and the CDR3 is as TCRdb lists it. V usage is TRBV11-2 and J usage is TRBJ2-7; no DNA check was done on the table's D call, TRBD2. The germline gives CDR1 SGHAT, CDR2 FQNNGV. The CDR3 has 17 residues if both end residues are counted. CDR3 sequence: CASSFGNGLAGIGEQYF.

This clone was picked up a small number of times. The chain is built from TRBV6-6 and TRBJ2-7; no firm D call. V lost 4 bases and J lost 2, with 3 bases in between. From germline, CDR1 is MNHNY and CDR2 SVGAGI (reference sequence). The CDR3 length is 11 residues. CDR3 amino acids: CASSLTYEQYF. CDR3 DNA sequence: TGTGCCAGCAGTTTAACCTACGAGCAGTACTTC.

The V gene is TRBV19, the J gene TRBJ1-6; 7 bases map to TRBD1. The germline gives CDR1 LNHDA, CDR2 SQIVND (reference sequence). The ends lost 6 bases at V and 7 bases at J; junction bases unmatched: 6. CDR3 length equals 14 residues. CDR3 sequence (DNA): TGTGCCAGTAGCCACACAGGGGACAATTCACCCCTCCACTTT. Protein sequence: CASSHTGDNSPLHF.

The chain is built from TRBV6-1 and TRBJ2-7; 10 bases align to TRBD2. The germline CDR1 and CDR2 sequences are MNHNS and SASEGT. This CDR3 spans 15 amino acids. V was clipped by 1 base and J by 2 bases; unmatched bases: 2. CDR3 DNA sequence: TGTGCCAGCAGTGAAGGGAGCGGGGGGGCCTACGAGCAGTACTTC. Its protein product is CASSEGSGGAYEQYF.

The rearrangement joins TRBV6-1 to TRBJ2-7; 7 bases map to TRBD1. The CDR3 loop spans 12 amino acids. The germline CDR1 and CDR2 sequences are MNHNS and SASEGT. The ends lost 6 bases at V and 6 bases at J; junction bases unmatched: 5. The CDR3 spells CASRTGFSEQYF. The CDR3 nucleotides read TGTGCCAGCAGGACAGGGTTTTCCGAGCAGTACTTC.

This clone was recorded a few times. This chain connects TRBV5-6 to TRBJ2-3; 9 bases align to TRBD1. Germline CDR1 and CDR2: SGHDT and YYEEEE. The CDR3 length is 15 residues. Unmatched junction bases numbered 8, after V lost 3 bases and J lost 6 bases. CDR3 amino acids: CASSSRQGGKDTQYF. The CDR3 DNA sequence: TGTGCCAGCAGCTCCCGACAGGGGGGAAAGGATACGCAGTATTTT.

The chain carries TRBV15 and TRBJ2-7, with 10 bases that match TRBD2. CDR3 length: 14 residues. The germline V gene has CDR1 LNHNV and CDR2 YYDKDF (reference sequence). Unmatched junction bases numbered 1, after V lost 1 base and J lost 4 bases. CDR3: CATSRASGGYEQYF. The CDR3 nucleotides read TGTGCCACCAGCAGAGCTAGCGGGGGATACGAGCAGTACTTC.

There are a few counts of this clone. The rearrangement uses TRBV6-5 and TRBJ2-1; D is undetermined. The V gene lost 2 bases and the J gene lost 8 bases, with 7 bases spanning the gap. CDR1 is MNHEY and CDR2 is SVGAGI in the germline V gene. The CDR3 is made up of 12 amino acids. This CDR3 is CASSYPVDEQFF. DNA of the CDR3: TGTGCCAGCAGTTACCCCGTCGATGAGCAGTTCTTC.

This clone has only a few counts. The chain recombines TRBV28 with TRBJ1-2; TRBD1 matches 10 bases. This CDR3 contains 13 residues. Germline CDR1 MDHEN, CDR2 SYDVKM. J lost 10 bases, V lost 0 bases, and 2 bases had no gene match. This CDR3 reads CASSLWGTGDYTF. The CDR3 coding sequence is TGTGCCAGCAGTTTATGGGGGACAGGGGACTACACCTTC.

The rearrangement joins TRBV2 to TRBJ1-5, with TRBD1 identical over 8 bases. Per the germline V gene, CDR1 is SNHLY and CDR2 is FYNNEI. The V and J ends lost 8 bases and 5 bases, in that order; junction bases with no gene match: 11. The length of the CDR3 is 15 residues. For the CDR3, the DNA is TGTGCCAGCGATAACAGGGGGTTAAATGATCAGCCCCAGCATTTT. Translated, it gives CASDNRGLNDQPQHF.

For the CDR3, the DNA is TGTGCCAACAACAACGGGGACTATGGCTACACCTTC. This translates into CANNNGDYGYTF. This chain joins TRBV7-4 and TRBJ1-2; D gene uncertain. Germline-derived CDR1 and CDR2 are SGHVT and SQSDAQ. The CDR3 is 12 residues long. V lost 10 bases to trimming and J lost 3 bases, with 12 bases between them. The entire variable domain, with the rest obtained from reference TRBV7-4 and TRBJ1-2, is as follows: GAGVSQSPRYKVAKRGRDVALRCDSISGHVTLYWYRQTLGQGSEVLTYSQSDAQRDKSGRPSGRFSAERPERSVSTLKIQRTEQGDSAVYLCANNNGDYGYTFGSGTRLTVV.

This clone showed up just a few times. The rearrangement links TRBV7-6 to TRBJ2-7; D gene unclear. The CDR3 extends over 13 amino acids. The V gene lost 1 base and the J gene lost 1 base, with 5 bases spanning the gap. CDR1 and CDR2 (germline): SGHVS, FNYEAQ. The CDR3 loop is CASSLVESYEQYF. The CDR3 bases are TGTGCCAGCAGCTTAGTCGAGTCCTACGAGCAGTACTTC.

In this sample, this clone turned up a few times. The chain couples TRBV2 to TRBJ1-1, with D unresolved. Germline V gives CDR1 SNHLY, CDR2 FYNNEI. V lost 4 bases and J 0 bases, leaving 6 bases between the germline ends. The CDR3 contains 13 residues. This CDR3 reads CASSAVLNTEAFF. CDR3 sequence (DNA): TGTGCCAGCAGTGCGGTGTTGAACACTGAAGCTTTCTTT.

This clone is medium-sized. V is TRBV29-1 and J is TRBJ2-5; 7 nucleotides line up with TRBD1. J lost 5 bases, V lost 6 bases, and 12 bases had no gene match. Germline assignment: CDR1 SQVTM and CDR2 ANQGSEA. The CDR3 sequence is 14 residues long. CDR3 residues: CSVIVLGGAETQYF. The CDR3 DNA reads TGCAGCGTGATCGTCTTAGGGGGCGCCGAGACCCAGTACTTC. Full variable domain (rest looked up from reference TRBV29-1 and TRBJ2-5): SAVISQKPSRDICQRGTSLTIQCQVDSQVTMMFWYRQQPGQSLTLIATANQGSEATYESGFVIDKFPISRPNLTFSTLTVSNMSPEDSSIYLCSVIVLGGAETQYFGPGTRLLVL.

The J gene is TRBJ1-6, the V gene TRBV10-3; 7 bases agree with TRBD1. In germline, CDR1 is ENHRY, CDR2 SYGVKD. The CDR3 loop spans 15 amino acids. V dropped 4 bases and J dropped 5; count of bases not matched to a gene: 5. The chain's CDR3 is CAISGGTENNSPLHF. The CDR3, as DNA: TGTGCCATCAGTGGCGGGACAGAAAATAATTCACCCCTCCACTTT.

The chain uses TRBV15 and TRBJ1-2, with unresolved D. CDR3 length: 18 residues. Trimming removed 1 base from V and 3 bases from J, with 21 bases in between. From germline, CDR1 is LNHNV and CDR2 YYDKDF (reference sequence). CDR3: CATSRALVTSRIYYGYTF. CDR3 in DNA: TGTGCCACCAGCAGAGCTTTAGTAACGTCCCGCATTTACTATGGCTACACCTTC.

V gene TRBV11-2 combines with J gene TRBJ2-5; 8 nucleotides align to TRBD1. The J segment lost 3 bases and the V segment lost 5 bases, leaving 8 bases of the junction unmatched. Germline CDR1 and CDR2: SGHAT and FQNNGV. This CDR3 contains 15 residues. The DNA of the CDR3 is TGTGCCAGCAGCAGGACAGGGTGGGGGGAAGAGACCCAGTACTTC. It translates to CASSRTGWGEETQYF.

This clone was seen only a few times. V is TRBV11-2 and J is TRBJ2-1; TRBD2 matches at 7 bases. Germline V gene lookup returns CDR1 SGHAT and CDR2 FQNNGV. CDR3 length equals 17 residues. Trimming cost V 6 bases and J 9 bases; bases outside gene matches: 20. CDR3 DNA: TGTGCCAGCAGTTCCGCACCCCCGTTGGGGGGAGGGAGTGAGCAGTTCTTC. This encodes CASSSAPPLGGGSEQFF.

The chain couples TRBV9 to TRBJ1-3; D unresolved. CDR1 is SGDLS, CDR2 YYNGEE, per germline. This CDR3 spans 14 amino acids. V shed 0 bases and J shed 0 bases, with 4 bases lying between them. The CDR3 DNA follows: TGTGCCAGCAGCGTAGGTCTCTCTGGAAACACCATATATTTT. Amino acid sequence: CASSVGLSGNTIYF.

V is TRBV27 and J is TRBJ1-2; weak D call: TRBD1 (6 bases). V shed 5 bases and J shed 2 bases, with 9 bases lying between them. The V gene's germline CDR1 is MNHEY and CDR2 SMNVEV (reference sequence). The CDR3 consists of 13 residues. The CDR3 loop reads CASSTGQNYGYTF. Here the CDR3 DNA reads TGTGCCAGCAGTACAGGACAGAACTATGGCTACACCTTC.

The V and J genes are TRBV28 and TRBJ2-7; the D gene is possibly TRBD2 (7 bases). The germline CDR1 and CDR2 sequences are MDHEN and SYDVKM. The CDR3 covers 13 residues. The V end lost 11 bases, the J end lost 0 bases, and 14 bases lay between the germline ends. Written as DNA, the CDR3 is TGTGCCGGAGGGGGGGGCCGCTCCTACGAGCAGTACTTC. It is translated as CAGGGGRSYEQYF.

This clone was seen many times. The CDR3 region is CASSELAGYNEQFF. In DNA, the CDR3 is TGTGCCAGCAGTGAACTGGCCGGATACAATGAGCAGTTCTTC. The chain uses TRBV6-1 and TRBJ2-1; D is uncertain. Trimming took off 2 bases at V and 4 bases at J, with 9 bases between the two ends. The CDR3 spans 14 residues. Per the germline V gene, CDR1 is MNHNS and CDR2 is SASEGT.

The V call is TRBV5-4, the J call TRBJ1-2; weak D call: TRBD1 (6 bases). V was cut by 0 bases and J by 14 bases, with 11 bases left in between. In germline, CDR1 is SGHNT, CDR2 YYREEE (reference sequence). The length of the CDR3 is 11 residues. As DNA, the CDR3 is TGTGCCAGCAGCTTGGACAGGGCAGAAACCTTC. Protein product: CASSLDRAETF. The full variable domain, rest sourced from reference TRBV5-4 and TRBJ1-2, is ETGVTQSPTHLIKTRGQQVTLRCSSQSGHNTVSWYQQALGQGPQFIFQYYREEENGRGNFPPRFSGLQFPNYSSELNVNALELDDSALYLCASSLDRAETFGSGTRLTVV.

This clone has ten or more counts. This CDR3 reads CASSYRGQGANTEAFF. CDR3 bases: TGTGCCAGCAGTTATCGGGGACAGGGGGCGAACACTGAAGCTTTCTTT. The chain links TRBV2 to TRBJ1-1; 12 bases align to TRBD1. The CDR3 is 16 amino acids. Germline CDR1 reads SNHLY; CDR2 reads FYNNEI. The V gene end was trimmed by 5 bases and the J gene end by 1 base; junction bases not matched to a gene: 5.

This clone was counted between two and nine times. The chain links TRBV18 to TRBJ1-6; D not certain. CDR3 length equals 14 residues. Trimming stripped 2 bases from V and 7 bases from J, with 9 bases between. Germline V CDR1 and CDR2: KGHSH, LQKENI. CDR3 sequence: CASSPTTENSPLHF. Here the CDR3 DNA reads TGTGCCAGCTCACCAACAACTGAGAATTCACCCCTCCACTTT.

J is TRBJ2-3 and V is TRBV2; 7 nucleotides agree with TRBD1. After removal of 7 bases from V and 3 bases from J, the junction contained 4 bases not matched to a gene. Germline CDR1 reads SNHLY; CDR2 reads FYNNEI. The CDR3 length is 13 residues. The CDR3 nucleotides read TGTGCCAGCACTGCACAGGGGACAGATACGCAGTATTTT. It encodes CASTAQGTDTQYF.

The V call is TRBV4-1, the J call TRBJ1-4, with D unresolved. CDR3 size: 16 residues. Germline CDR1 reads MGHRA; CDR2 reads YSYEKL. V lost 1 base to trimming and J lost 3 bases, with 12 bases between them. This chain's CDR3 is CASSQGHVSPNEKLFF. For the CDR3, the DNA is TGCGCCAGCAGCCAAGGGCACGTCTCACCTAATGAAAAACTGTTTTTT.